This entry concerns a single TCR beta chain. Its target is unknown. This entry is derived from a study of siplizumab effects on memory and regulatory T cells. The study, taken as a whole, reports: Alloreactive sequences whose origin lay in unstimulated CD4+ memory cells were significantly reduced by siplizumab. No more than a minor fraction of alloreactive clones could be traced back to unstimulated subsets. Where siplizumab was present, mappable alloreactive CD4+ clones averaged 68.8% Treg-derived, compared with 25% to 30% in controls. No assignable naive or memory phenotype existed for roughly 75-96% of proliferating CD4+ or CD8+ clones.

Sequenced by immunoSEQ multiplex PCR; TCRdb stores in-frame clones only, minus some. The sample consists of about 15,000 clones, about 46% of them appearing once. Researchers maintained the mixed lymphocyte reaction cells in coculture at 37°C for around 6 days. With V trimmed by 1 base and J by 7 bases, 10 bases remained unmatched. Germline V gene sequence: CDR1 SGHRS, CDR2 YFSETQ. This CDR3 has 15 residues. Sequenced sample: CFSE-low (dividing) CD4+ T cells sorted from an allogeneic mixed lymphocyte reaction. The origin of this receptor is a human donor in good health; the cells came from an allogeneic mixed lymphocyte reaction. J is TRBJ2-7 and V is TRBV5-1, with 8 bases matching TRBD2. The CDR3 coding sequence is TGCGCCAGCAGCTTGTCATACGGGGGGGCGGATGAGCAGTACTTC. This encodes CASSLSYGGADEQYF.